These 9 T cell receptor beta chains were all obtained from the same sample, sequenced in a study of blood T cells in healthy people across ages. A sample-barcoded 5' primer and a J-beta primer mix were used in a second PCR of roughly 6 to 11 cycles. TCRdb called the 5' RACE reads again in MiXCR, with one record for every CDR3 protein. The sample carries more than 700,000 distinct CDR3 sequences, around half recorded once. Sequencing was carried out using blood. All receptors come from a man older than 75 in good health.

Worth noting for this clonotype: At one end, the junction sequence differs from germline, possibly due to a read error. The V call is TRBV7-7, the J call TRBJ2-5; possibly TRBD2 for D (6 bases). The CDR3 extends over 16 amino acids. Germline CDR1 is SSHAT and CDR2 is FNYEAQ (reference sequence). DNA for the CDR3: TGTGCTAGCAGCTTAGTGGCGGGGTCGGGCCAAGAGACCCAGTACTTC. Residues: CASSLVAGSGQETQYF.

The chain is built from TRBV5-6 and TRBJ2-7, with D hard to call. V lost 4 bases and J 7 bases, leaving 15 bases between the germline ends. CDR3 length equals 13 residues. The germline gives CDR1 SGHDT, CDR2 YYEEEE. The DNA for the CDR3 is TGTGCCAGCAGCCCCCCGACTGGGAATGAGCAGTACTTC. It codes for CASSPPTGNEQYF. The complete variable domain, with remaining parts taken from reference TRBV5-6 and TRBJ2-7, reads DAGVTQSPTHLIKTRGQQVTLRCSPKSGHDTVSWYQQALGQGPQFIFQYYEEEERQRGNFPDRFSGHQFPNYSSELNVNALLLGDSALYLCASSPPTGNEQYFGPGTRLTVT.

The V gene is TRBV3-1, the J gene TRBJ2-1; TRBD2 agrees at 10 bases. Germline loops: CDR1 LGHDT, CDR2 YNNKEL (reference sequence). This CDR3 comprises 19 residues. J was trimmed by 2 bases and V by 2 bases; bases with no gene match: 12. This chain's CDR3 is CASSQKGRAGGPTYNEQFF. The CDR3 coding sequence is TGTGCCAGCAGCCAAAAAGGTCGAGCGGGAGGGCCGACCTACAATGAGCAGTTCTTC.

V is TRBV6-5 and J is TRBJ1-6; the match to TRBD1 covers 10 bases. V shed 6 bases and J 9 bases; nucleotides not matched to a gene: 8. The length of the CDR3 is 15 residues. The germline gives CDR1 MNHEY, CDR2 SVGAGI. The CDR3 protein is CASRGQGGKGSPLHF. CDR3 in DNA: TGTGCCAGCAGAGGACAGGGGGGAAAAGGTTCACCCCTCCACTTT.

A few counts support this clonotype. The gene calls are TRBV20-1 and TRBJ2-5; 11 bases fit TRBD2. J gave up 5 bases and V 0 bases, and 11 bases lay outside the gene matches. In germline, CDR1 is DFQATT, CDR2 SNEGSKA (reference sequence). This CDR3 comprises 17 residues. Written as DNA, the CDR3 is TGCAGTGCTAGAGATGGGATAGCGGGAGGGGTGGGGGAGACCCAGTACTTC. Translating gives CSARDGIAGGVGETQYF.

The chain has TRBV3-1 and TRBJ1-6; D remains unclear. CDR3 length: 16 residues. Germline CDR1 and CDR2: LGHDT and YNNKEL (reference sequence). Trimming removed 0 bases at V and 0 bases at J, with 6 bases between. In nucleotides, the CDR3 is TGTGCCAGCAGCCAAGACGGGAGCTCCTATAATTCACCCCTCCACTTT. Encoded protein: CASSQDGSSYNSPLHF.

V usage is TRBV6-7 and J usage is TRBJ2-6; no firm D call. TRBV6-7 has ORF status, its function being uncertain. Trimming shortened V by 10 bases and J by 2 bases, and 9 bases separated the two germline ends. There are 13 residues in the CDR3. Here the CDR3 reads CATERPGANVLTF. The DNA for the CDR3 is TGTGCCACCGAAAGGCCTGGGGCCAACGTCCTGACTTTC.

V and J are TRBV7-9 and TRBJ2-5; 8 bases fit TRBD1. The J call is in doubt because the DNA end fits TRBJ2-7 better. Germline V gene data show CDR1 as SEHNR and CDR2 as FQNEAQ (reference sequence). The CDR3 is 14 amino acids. CDR3 nucleotide sequence: TGTGCCAGCAGCCCCCCGACAGGGGACTACGAGCAGTACTTC. Protein: CASSPPTGDYEQYF.

In the case of this clonotype: The junction differs from germline at one of its ends, possibly a read error. The rearrangement uses TRBV3-1 and TRBJ2-5, with D hard to call. The CDR3 is 15 residues long. Germline values: CDR1 LGHDT, CDR2 YNNKEL (reference sequence). CDR3 DNA sequence: TGTACCAGCAGCCAACTCCCCCGGAGTCGAGAGACCCAGTACTTC. It specifies CTSSQLPRSRETQYF.